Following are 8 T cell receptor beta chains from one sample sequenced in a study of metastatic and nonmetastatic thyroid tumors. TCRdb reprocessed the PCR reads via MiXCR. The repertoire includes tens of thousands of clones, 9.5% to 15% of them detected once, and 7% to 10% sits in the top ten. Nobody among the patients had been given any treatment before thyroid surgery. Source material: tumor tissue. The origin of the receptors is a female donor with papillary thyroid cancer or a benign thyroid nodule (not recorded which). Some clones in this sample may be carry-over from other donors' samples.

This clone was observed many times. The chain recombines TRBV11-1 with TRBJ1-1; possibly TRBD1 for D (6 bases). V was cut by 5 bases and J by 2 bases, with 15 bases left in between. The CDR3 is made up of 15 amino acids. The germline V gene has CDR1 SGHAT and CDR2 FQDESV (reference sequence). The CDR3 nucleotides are TGTGCCAGCAGCGCGATACAGGGTTCCAACACTGAAGCTTTCTTT. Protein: CASSAIQGSNTEAFF.

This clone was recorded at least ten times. CDR3 in amino acids: CASTPRLAGVRSDTQYF. CDR3 nucleotides: TGCGCCAGCACCCCCCGACTAGCGGGAGTAAGGTCAGATACGCAGTATTTT. The genes are TRBV5-1 and TRBJ2-3, with 12 bases lining up with TRBD2. Germline V gives CDR1 SGHRS, CDR2 YFSETQ. The CDR3 consists of 17 residues. Trimming took 6 bases from V and 4 from J; bases not matched to a gene: 12.

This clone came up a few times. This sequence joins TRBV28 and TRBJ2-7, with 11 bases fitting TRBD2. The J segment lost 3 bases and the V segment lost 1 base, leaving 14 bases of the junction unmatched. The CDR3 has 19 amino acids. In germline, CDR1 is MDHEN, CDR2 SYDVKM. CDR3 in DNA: TGTGCCAGCAGTTTATTTCTGCTAGCGGGAGGCCATCTACTCTACGAGCAGTACTTC. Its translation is CASSLFLLAGGHLLYEQYF.

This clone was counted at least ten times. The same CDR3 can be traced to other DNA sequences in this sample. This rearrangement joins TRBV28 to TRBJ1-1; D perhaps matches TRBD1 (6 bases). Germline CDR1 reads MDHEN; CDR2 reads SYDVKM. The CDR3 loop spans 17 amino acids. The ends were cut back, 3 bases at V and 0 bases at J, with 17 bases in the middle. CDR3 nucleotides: TGTGCCAGCAGTTTTGGGGGGGGCGGGCGATTGAACACTGAAGCTTTCTTT. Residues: CASSFGGGGRLNTEAFF. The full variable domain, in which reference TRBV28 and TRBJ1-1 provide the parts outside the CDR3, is DVKVTQSSRYLVKRTGEKVFLECVQDMDHENMFWYRQDPGLGLRLIYFSYDVKMKEKGDIPEGYSVSREKKERFSLILESASTNQTSMYLCASSFGGGGRLNTEAFFGQGTRLTVV.

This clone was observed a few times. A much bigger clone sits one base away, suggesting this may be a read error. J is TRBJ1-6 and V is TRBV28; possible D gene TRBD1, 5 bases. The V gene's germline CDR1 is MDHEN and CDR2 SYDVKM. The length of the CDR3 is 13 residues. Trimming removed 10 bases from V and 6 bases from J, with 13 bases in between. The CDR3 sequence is CAIGWDLNSPLHF. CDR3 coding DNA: TGTGCCATCGGCTGGGACCTTAATTCACCCCTCCACTTT. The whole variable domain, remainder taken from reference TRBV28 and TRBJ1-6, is DVKVTQSSRYLVKRTGEKVFLECVQDMDHENMFWYRQDPGLGLRLIYFSYDVKMKEKGDIPEGYSVSREKKERFSLILESASTNQTSMYLCAIGWDLNSPLHFGNGTRLTVT.

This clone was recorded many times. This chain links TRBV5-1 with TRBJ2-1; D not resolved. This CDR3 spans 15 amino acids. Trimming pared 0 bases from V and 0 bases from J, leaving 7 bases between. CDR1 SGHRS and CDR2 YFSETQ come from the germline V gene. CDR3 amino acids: CASSLGRSSYNEQFF. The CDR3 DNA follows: TGCGCCAGCAGCTTGGGAAGGAGCTCCTACAATGAGCAGTTCTTC. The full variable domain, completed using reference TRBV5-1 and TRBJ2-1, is KAGVTQTPRYLIKTRGQQVTLSCSPISGHRSVSWYQQTPGQGLQFLFEYFSETQRNKGNFPGRFSGRQFSNSRSEMNVSTLELGDSALYLCASSLGRSSYNEQFFGPGTRLTVL.

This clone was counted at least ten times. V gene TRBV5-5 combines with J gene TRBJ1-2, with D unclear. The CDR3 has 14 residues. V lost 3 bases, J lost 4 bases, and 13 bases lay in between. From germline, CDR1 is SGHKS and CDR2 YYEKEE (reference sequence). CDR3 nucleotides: TGTGCCAGCAGCTCTGGCGGGATAGGCTATGGCTACACCTTC. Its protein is CASSSGGIGYGYTF.

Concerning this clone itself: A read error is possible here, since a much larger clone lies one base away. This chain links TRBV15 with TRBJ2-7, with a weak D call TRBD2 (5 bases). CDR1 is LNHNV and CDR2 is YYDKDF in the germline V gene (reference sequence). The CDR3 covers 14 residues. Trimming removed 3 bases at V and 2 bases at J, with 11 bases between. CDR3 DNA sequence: TGTGCCACCAGCAGTGCGGGCCAAACCTACGAGCAGTACTTC. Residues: CATSSAGQTYEQYF. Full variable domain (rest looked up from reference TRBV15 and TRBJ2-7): DAMVIQNPRYQVTQFGKPVTLSCSQTLNHNVMYWYQQKSSQAPKLLFHYYDKDFNNEADTPDNFQSRRPNTSFCFLDIRSPGLGDTAMYLCATSSAGQTYEQYFGPGTRLTVT.